This T cell receptor (beta chain) was identified during a study of T cells in Graves' hyperthyroidism and ophthalmopathy. This clonotype was observed many times. This CDR3 region has 16 residues. Germline values: CDR1 SGHTS, CDR2 YDEGEE. V lost 4 bases and J 0 bases, leaving 16 bases between the germline ends. Amplification of TCR beta CDR3 regions used RNA as the template. HTBI primers were used for first-round RT-PCR of the TCR CDR3. MiXCR was run by TCRdb on the multiplex PCR reads, yielding one entry per CDR3 protein. The sample contains 160,000 or so distinct CDR3 sequences, roughly 9.4% of which appear only once.

V is TRBV5-8 and J is TRBJ2-5, with D perhaps matching TRBD1 (5 bases). This receptor was identified in a woman under 30 with Graves' hyperthyroidism that later progressed to Graves' ophthalmopathy. Input material: blood. CDR3 DNA: TGTGCCAGCAGCCCGAGGACACGGTGGTACCAAGAGACCCAGTACTTC. It yields the protein CASSPRTRWYQETQYF.